Included here is one TCR beta chain sequence, with context. Its antigen is as yet unknown. Patients underwent thyroid surgery, and none had received any treatment before it. The sample belongs to a study of metastatic and nonmetastatic thyroid tumors. Study-wide background: Repertoires from blood and tumor or nodule tissue of malignant and benign thyroid patients were compared. The study's findings and limits: Patients with malignant thyroid tumors reportedly had significantly higher TCR beta diversity than those with benign nodules, in blood and tumor.

In the authors' methods: Across clinicopathological groups, CDR3 differences served as the basis for building a distant-metastasis classifier for papillary thyroid cancer. TCRdb re-called the PCR reads through MiXCR. TCRdb, not the original authors, processed these V and J calls. The profile shows about 40,000 clones, 11% of them singletons. Sequencing was done on a sample of blood. The receptor comes from a female donor with papillary thyroid cancer or a benign thyroid nodule (not recorded which). Some clones in this sample may be carry-over from other donors' samples.

The CDR3 sequence is CASSILTGYGYTF. Here the CDR3 DNA reads TGTGCCAGTAGTATCTTGACAGGCTATGGCTACACCTTC. The chain is built from TRBV19 and TRBJ1-2; possible D gene TRBD1, 6 bases. The CDR3 is 13 amino acids. Trimming cost V 3 bases and J 4 bases, with 9 bases left between them. In germline, CDR1 is LNHDA, CDR2 SQIVND (reference sequence).